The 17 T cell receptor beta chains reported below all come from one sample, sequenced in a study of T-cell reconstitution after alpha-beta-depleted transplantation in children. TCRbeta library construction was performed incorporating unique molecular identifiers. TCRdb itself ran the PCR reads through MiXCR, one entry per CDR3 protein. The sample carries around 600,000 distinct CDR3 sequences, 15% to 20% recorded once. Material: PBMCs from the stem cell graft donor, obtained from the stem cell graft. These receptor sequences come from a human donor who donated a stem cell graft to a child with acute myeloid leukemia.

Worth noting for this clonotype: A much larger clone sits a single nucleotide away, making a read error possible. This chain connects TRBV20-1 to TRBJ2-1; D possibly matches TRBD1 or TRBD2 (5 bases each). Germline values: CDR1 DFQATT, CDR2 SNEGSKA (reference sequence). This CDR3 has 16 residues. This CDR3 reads CCARGGSAGSGNEQFF. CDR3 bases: TGCTGTGCTAGAGGCGGGTCGGCAGGGTCAGGCAATGAGCAGTTCTTC.

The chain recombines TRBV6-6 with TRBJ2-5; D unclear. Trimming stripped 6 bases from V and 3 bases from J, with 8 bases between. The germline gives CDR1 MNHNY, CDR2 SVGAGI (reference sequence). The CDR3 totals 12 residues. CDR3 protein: CASRNREETQYF. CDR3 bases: TGTGCCAGCAGAAATAGGGAAGAGACCCAGTACTTC.

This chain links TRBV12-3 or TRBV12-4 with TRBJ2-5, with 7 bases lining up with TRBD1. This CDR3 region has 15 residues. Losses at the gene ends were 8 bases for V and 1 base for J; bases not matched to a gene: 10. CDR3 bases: TGTGCCAGCCAAACCGCCGGGACAGCCCAAGAGACCCAGTACTTC. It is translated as CASQTAGTAQETQYF.

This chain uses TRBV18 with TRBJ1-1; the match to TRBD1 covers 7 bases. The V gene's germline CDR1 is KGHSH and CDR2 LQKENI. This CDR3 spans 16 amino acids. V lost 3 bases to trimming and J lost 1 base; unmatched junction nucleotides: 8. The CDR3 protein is CASSPLPGQRNTEAFF. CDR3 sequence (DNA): TGTGCCAGCTCACCGCTCCCGGGACAGAGGAACACTGAAGCTTTCTTT. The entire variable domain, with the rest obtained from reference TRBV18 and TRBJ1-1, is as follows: NAGVMQNPRHLVRRRGQEARLRCSPMKGHSHVYWYRQLPEEGLKFMVYLQKENIIDESGMPKERFSAEFPKEGPSILRIQQVVRGDSAAYFCASSPLPGQRNTEAFFGQGTRLTVV.

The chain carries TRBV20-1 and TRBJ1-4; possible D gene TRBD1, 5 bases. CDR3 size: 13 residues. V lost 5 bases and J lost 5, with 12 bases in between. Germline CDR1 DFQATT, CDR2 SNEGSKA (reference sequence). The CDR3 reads CSARGTGNEKLFF. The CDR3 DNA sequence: TGCAGTGCTCGCGGGACGGGGAATGAAAAACTGTTTTTT.

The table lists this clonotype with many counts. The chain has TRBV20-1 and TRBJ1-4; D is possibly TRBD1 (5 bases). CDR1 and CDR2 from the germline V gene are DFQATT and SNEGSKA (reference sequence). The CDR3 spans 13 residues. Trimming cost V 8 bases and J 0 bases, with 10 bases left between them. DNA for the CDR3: TGCAGTATCACACAGGCAACTAATGAAAAACTGTTTTTT. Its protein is CSITQATNEKLFF.

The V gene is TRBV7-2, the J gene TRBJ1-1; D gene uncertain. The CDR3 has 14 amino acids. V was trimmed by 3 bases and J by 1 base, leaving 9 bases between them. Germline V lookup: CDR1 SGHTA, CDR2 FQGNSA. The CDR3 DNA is TGTGCCAGCAGCTTTGGACCCCGGAACACTGAAGCTTTCTTT. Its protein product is CASSFGPRNTEAFF.

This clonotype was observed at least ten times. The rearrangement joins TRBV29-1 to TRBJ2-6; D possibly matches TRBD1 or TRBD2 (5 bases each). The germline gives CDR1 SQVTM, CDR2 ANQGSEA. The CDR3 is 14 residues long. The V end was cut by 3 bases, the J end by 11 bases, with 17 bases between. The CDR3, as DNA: TGCAGCGTTGAGAAGGGACCAGCCGGTGACGTCCTGACTTTC. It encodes CSVEKGPAGDVLTF.

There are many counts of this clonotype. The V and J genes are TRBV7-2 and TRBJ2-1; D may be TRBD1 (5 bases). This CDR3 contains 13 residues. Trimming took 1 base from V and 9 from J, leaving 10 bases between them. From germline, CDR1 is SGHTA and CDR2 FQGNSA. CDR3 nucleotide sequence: TGTGCCAGCAGCTTAGGAGCAGGGTCTGAGCAGTTCTTC. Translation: CASSLGAGSEQFF.

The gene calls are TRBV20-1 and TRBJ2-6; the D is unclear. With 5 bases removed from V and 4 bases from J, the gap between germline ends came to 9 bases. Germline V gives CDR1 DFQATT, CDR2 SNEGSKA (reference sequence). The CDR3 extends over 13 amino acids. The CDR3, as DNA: TGCAGTGCTGCGCAACCCGGGGCCAACGTCCTGACTTTC. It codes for CSAAQPGANVLTF.

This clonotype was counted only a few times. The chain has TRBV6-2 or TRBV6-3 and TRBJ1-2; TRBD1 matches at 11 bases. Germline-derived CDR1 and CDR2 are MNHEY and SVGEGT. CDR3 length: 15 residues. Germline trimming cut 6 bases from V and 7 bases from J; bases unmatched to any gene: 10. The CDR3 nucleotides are TGTGCCAGCAGCCCGGAAGGACAGGGGGCAGCTGGCTACACCTTC. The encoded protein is CASSPEGQGAAGYTF.

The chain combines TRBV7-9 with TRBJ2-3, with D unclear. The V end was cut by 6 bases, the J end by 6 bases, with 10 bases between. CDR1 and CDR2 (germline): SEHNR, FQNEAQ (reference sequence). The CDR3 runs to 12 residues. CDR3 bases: TGTGCCAGCAGTCCACATGGTGATACGCAGTATTTT. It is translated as CASSPHGDTQYF.

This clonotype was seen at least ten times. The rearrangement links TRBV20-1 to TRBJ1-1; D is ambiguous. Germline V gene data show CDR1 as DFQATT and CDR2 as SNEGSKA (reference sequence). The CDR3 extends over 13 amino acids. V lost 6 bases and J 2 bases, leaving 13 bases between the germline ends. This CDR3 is CSACPRKNTEAFF. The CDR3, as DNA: TGCAGTGCATGTCCAAGAAAAAACACTGAAGCTTTCTTT.

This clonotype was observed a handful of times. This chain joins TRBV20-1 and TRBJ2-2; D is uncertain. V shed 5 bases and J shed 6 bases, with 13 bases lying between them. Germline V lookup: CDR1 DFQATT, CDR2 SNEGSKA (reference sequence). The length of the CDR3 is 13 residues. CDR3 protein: CSAEPETPGELFF. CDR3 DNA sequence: TGCAGTGCTGAGCCCGAGACTCCCGGGGAGCTGTTTTTT.

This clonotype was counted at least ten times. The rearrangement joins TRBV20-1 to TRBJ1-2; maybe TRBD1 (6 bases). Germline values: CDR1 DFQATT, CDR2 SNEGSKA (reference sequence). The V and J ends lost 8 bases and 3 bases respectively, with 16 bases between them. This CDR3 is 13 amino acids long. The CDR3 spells CSPVQGLDYGYTF. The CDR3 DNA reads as TGCAGTCCTGTACAGGGTTTGGACTATGGCTACACCTTC.

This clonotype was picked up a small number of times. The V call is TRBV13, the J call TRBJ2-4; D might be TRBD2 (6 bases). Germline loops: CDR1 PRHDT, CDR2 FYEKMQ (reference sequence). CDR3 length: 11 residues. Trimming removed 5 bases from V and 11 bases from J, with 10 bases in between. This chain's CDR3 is CASSLGGVQYF. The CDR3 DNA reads TGTGCCAGCAGCCTCGGGGGTGTTCAGTACTTC.

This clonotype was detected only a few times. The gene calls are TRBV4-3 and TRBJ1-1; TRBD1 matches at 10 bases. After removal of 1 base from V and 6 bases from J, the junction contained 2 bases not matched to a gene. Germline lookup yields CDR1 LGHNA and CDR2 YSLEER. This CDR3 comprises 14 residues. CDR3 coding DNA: TGCGCCAGCAGCCAAGGACAGGGGGCAGCTGAAGCTTTCTTT. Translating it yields CASSQGQGAAEAFF.